These 14 T cell receptor beta chains came from one sample sequenced in a study of T cell repertoires in cytomegalovirus infection (dated by TCRdb to the late 2010s). The instrument was an Illumina HiSeq 1500. TCRdb passed the public sequencing reads through fastp at Q25 and MiXCR, retaining productive beta sequences. Entries are consolidated by CDR3 protein sequence, retaining the most common genes and DNA. Within this sample are roughly 280,000 distinct CDR3 sequences, with 20% to 25% of them counted one time only. About 20% of the sample lies in the top ten. Their specific antigens are unknown. In the paper's terms, the treatment or condition label means: in vitro stimulation with specific CMV peptide epitopes to enrich CMV-specific T cells. This specimen consisted of cultured PBMCs, obtained from culture after CMV antigen stimulation. The receptors derive from a human donor in good health (CMV status not recorded). Some clones in this sample may be carry-over from other donors' samples.

This clonotype occurred many times. V is TRBV7-2 and J is TRBJ1-6; TRBD1 might be the D (5 bases). V was shortened by 0 bases and J by 5 bases, with 17 bases between the two germline ends. The CDR3 length is 18 residues. CDR1 SGHTA and CDR2 FQGNSA come from the germline V gene. CDR3 loop: CASSLAGHGLGDNSPLHF. The DNA for the CDR3 is TGTGCCAGCAGCTTAGCCGGACACGGATTAGGTGATAATTCACCCCTCCACTTT.

This clonotype was observed a handful of times. The rearrangement joins TRBV24-1 to TRBJ1-5; D is perhaps TRBD1 (6 bases). Germline lookup yields CDR1 KGHDR and CDR2 SFDVKD. V lost 2 bases and J 12 bases, leaving 16 bases between the germline ends. The CDR3 length is 14 residues. The CDR3 is CATSDSDTRGLQHF. For the CDR3, the DNA is TGTGCCACCAGTGATTCGGATACCCGGGGGCTCCAGCATTTT.

The table lists this clonotype with a few counts. The genes are TRBV6-6 and TRBJ1-1; unclear D gene. CDR1 and CDR2 from the germline V gene are MNHNY and SVGAGI (reference sequence). The CDR3 totals 11 residues. Between the trimmed V and J ends, which lost 6 bases and 8 bases, there was a span of 10 bases. CDR3 sequence reads: CASSNDQEAFF. CDR3 DNA: TGTGCCAGCAGCAACGACCAGGAAGCTTTCTTT.

V is TRBV20-1 and J is TRBJ2-2; D is undetermined. Germline V gives CDR1 DFQATT, CDR2 SNEGSKA (reference sequence). Between the trimmed V and J ends, which lost 0 bases and 4 bases, there was a span of 12 bases. The CDR3 totals 15 residues. The CDR3 DNA is TGCAGTGCTAGAGATGCGGAACAAGGCACCGGGGAGCTGTTTTTT. Translated, it gives CSARDAEQGTGELFF.

This clonotype was counted a few times. V is TRBV12-3 or TRBV12-4 and J is TRBJ2-1; 8 bases are shared with TRBD1. V dropped 5 bases and J dropped 12; count of bases not matched to a gene: 9. This CDR3 region has 13 residues. CDR3 sequence: CASSGQGSAWQFF. CDR3 DNA: TGTGCCAGCAGTGGACAGGGATCGGCTTGGCAGTTCTTC.

This clonotype was detected only a few times. The chain joins TRBV20-1 to TRBJ2-1; 8 bases match TRBD2. CDR1 DFQATT and CDR2 SNEGSKA come from the germline V gene (reference sequence). This CDR3 has 10 amino acids. With 6 bases clipped from V and 10 bases from J, the junction kept 2 bases outside the gene matches. The CDR3 loop is CSARTSEQFF. The CDR3 DNA follows: TGCAGTGCGAGGACTAGCGAGCAGTTCTTC.

This clonotype came up many times. The chain joins TRBV7-2 to TRBJ2-5, with no clear D. Trimming shortened V by 1 base and J by 4 bases, and 13 bases separated the two germline ends. The CDR3 spans 15 residues. The germline CDR1 and CDR2 sequences are SGHTA and FQGNSA. The CDR3 DNA follows: TGTGCCAGCAGCTTAGGGCCCCTAGGGCGAGAGACCCAGTACTTC. The encoded protein is CASSLGPLGRETQYF.

The chain carries TRBV3-1 and TRBJ2-7; the match to TRBD1 covers 7 bases. Germline V gives CDR1 LGHDT, CDR2 YNNKEL (reference sequence). V lost 3 bases to trimming and J lost 5 bases; unmatched junction nucleotides: 7. This CDR3 has 14 amino acids. Here the CDR3 DNA reads TGTGCCAGCAGCCAGGACAGGTTTGGGGACGAGCAGTACTTC. It translates to CASSQDRFGDEQYF.

This chain connects TRBV27 to TRBJ1-3, with D tentatively TRBD1 (5 bases). The CDR3 has 14 residues. The V end was cut by 8 bases, the J end by 0 bases, with 11 bases between. CDR1 MNHEY and CDR2 SMNVEV come from the germline V gene (reference sequence). In DNA, the CDR3 is TGTGCCAGCTCCAACAGGAACTCTGGAAACACCATATATTTT. Amino acids: CASSNRNSGNTIYF.

The chain combines TRBV4-1 with TRBJ1-1; possible D gene TRBD1, 5 bases. V shed 4 bases and J shed 0 bases, with 15 bases lying between them. The CDR3 contains 16 residues. CDR1 is MGHRA and CDR2 is YSYEKL in the germline V gene. CDR3 region: CASSRIRGNMNTEAFF. The CDR3 coding sequence is TGCGCCAGCAGCCGGATTAGGGGTAACATGAACACTGAAGCTTTCTTT.

This chain joins TRBV11-2 and TRBJ1-5, with D hard to call. Trimming removed 2 bases at V and 4 bases at J, with 6 bases between. The CDR3 is 13 amino acids. Germline values: CDR1 SGHAT, CDR2 FQNNGV. The CDR3 sequence is CASSLIPNQPQHF. DNA of the CDR3: TGTGCCAGCAGCTTAATTCCGAATCAGCCCCAGCATTTT.

J is TRBJ2-2 and V is TRBV19; perhaps TRBD1 as D (6 bases). V dropped 8 bases and J dropped 0 bases, with 16 bases sitting between them. This CDR3 is built from 16 residues. Looked up from germline, CDR1 is LNHDA and CDR2 is SQIVND (reference sequence). CDR3 bases: TGTGCCAGTCGGGACACACAGAACGCGAACACCGGGGAGCTGTTTTTT. Amino acid sequence: CASRDTQNANTGELFF.

CDR3 bases: TGTGCCAGCAGCTACGACAGTTTTGATACGCAGTATTTT. Its protein product is CASSYDSFDTQYF. The rearrangement uses TRBV7-2 and TRBJ2-3, with a weak D call TRBD1 (5 bases). CDR1 and CDR2 (germline): SGHTA, FQGNSA. Trimming stripped 4 bases from V and 6 bases from J, with 11 bases between. This CDR3 is 13 amino acids long.

The table lists this clonotype with a few counts. The chain links TRBV29-1 to TRBJ2-3; possibly TRBD1 for D (6 bases). The V end lost 4 bases, the J end lost 3 bases, and 8 bases lay between the germline ends. This CDR3 has 12 amino acids. Germline V lookup: CDR1 SQVTM, CDR2 ANQGSEA. CDR3: CSVVRGTDTQYF. The CDR3 DNA sequence: TGCAGCGTTGTCAGGGGTACAGATACGCAGTATTTT.